Presented here are 23 T cell receptor beta chains from one specimen sequenced in a study of cytomegalovirus exposure and HLA in healthy donors. The PCR ran on 60 Vbeta and 13 Jbeta primers. Only in-frame clones appear in the TCRdb table, and some are missing; sequencing was by immunoSEQ multiplex PCR. Its clone listing holds tens of thousands of clones. The sample taken for sequencing was PBMCs. The receptors were gathered from a man aged 35 to 55 in good health and CMV-seronegative.

The gene calls are TRBV7-9 and TRBJ1-6; 7 nucleotides line up with TRBD1. The ends lost 8 bases at V and 0 bases at J; junction bases unmatched: 16. CDR1 SEHNR and CDR2 FQNEAQ come from the germline V gene (reference sequence). This CDR3 is 19 amino acids long. The CDR3 here is CASGYPRGEMSSYNSPLHF. CDR3 bases: TGTGCCAGCGGCTACCCCAGGGGGGAAATGAGCTCCTATAATTCACCCCTCCACTTT. Full variable domain (outside the CDR3, taken from reference TRBV7-9 and TRBJ1-6): DTGVSQNPRHKITKRGQNVTFRCDPISEHNRLYWYRQTLGQGPEFLTYFQNEAQLEKSRLLSDRFSAERPKGSFSTLEIQRTEQGDSAMYLCASGYPRGEMSSYNSPLHFGNGTRLTVT.

The rearrangement uses TRBV19 and TRBJ2-1; TRBD2 matches 8 bases. The CDR3 consists of 18 residues. Per germline, CDR1 LNHDA and CDR2 SQIVND (reference sequence). Trimming at V came to 0 bases and at J to 2 bases, leaving 9 bases not matched to a gene. The CDR3 region has the DNA TGTGCCAGTAGTATAGACCCCCCGGGGCGGGGGGCCTACAATGAGCAGTTCTTC. Its translation is CASSIDPPGRGAYNEQFF.

V is TRBV7-9 and J is TRBJ1-5; TRBD1 matches at 11 bases. Germline CDR1 is SEHNR and CDR2 is FQNEAQ (reference sequence). The CDR3 spans 15 residues. V dropped 3 bases and J dropped 5; count of bases not matched to a gene: 3. Here the CDR3 reads CASSLGQGVDQPQHF. The CDR3 DNA is TGTGCCAGCAGCTTGGGACAGGGGGTTGATCAGCCCCAGCATTTT. Full variable domain (rest looked up from reference TRBV7-9 and TRBJ1-5): DTGVSQNPRHKITKRGQNVTFRCDPISEHNRLYWYRQTLGQGPEFLTYFQNEAQLEKSRLLSDRFSAERPKGSFSTLEIQRTEQGDSAMYLCASSLGQGVDQPQHFGDGTRLSIL.

This clone is identified as medium-sized from frequency. This chain uses TRBV2 with TRBJ2-1, with D possibly being TRBD2 (6 bases). CDR3 length: 14 residues. From germline, CDR1 is SNHLY and CDR2 FYNNEI. V was cut by 6 bases and J by 6 bases, with 15 bases left in between. The CDR3 DNA follows: TGTGCCAGCAGCGGCCAACGGGGGACCAATGAGCAGTTCTTC. This encodes CASSGQRGTNEQFF. Filled out from reference TRBV2 and TRBJ2-1, the complete variable domain reads EPEVTQTPSHQVTQMGQEVILRCVPISNHLYFYWYRQILGQKVEFLVSFYNNEISEKSEIFDDQFSVERPDGSNFTLKIRSTKLEDSAMYFCASSGQRGTNEQFFGPGTRLTVL.

The chain uses TRBV4-2 and TRBJ2-5; D may be TRBD1 (6 bases). This CDR3 comprises 15 residues. V was trimmed by 4 bases and J by 8 bases, leaving 20 bases between them. CDR1 and CDR2 (germline): LGHNA, YNFKEQ. The CDR3 DNA follows: TGTGCCAGCAGCCTAGGGGCTCTAGGGGACACAACCCAGTACTTC. It yields the protein CASSLGALGDTTQYF.

The chain uses TRBV5-5 and TRBJ1-2; 8 nucleotides match TRBD1. Germline CDR1 and CDR2: SGHKS and YYEKEE (reference sequence). The trim removed 2 bases at V and 3 bases at J, leaving 3 bases unmatched. This CDR3 spans 14 amino acids. CDR3 nucleotide sequence: TGTGCCAGCAGCTTAGGACAGGGCGACTATGGCTACACCTTC. Translation: CASSLGQGDYGYTF.

Here the CDR3 reads CASSLDETWRNTGELFF. In DNA, the CDR3 is TGCGCCAGCAGCTTGGACGAGACGTGGAGGAACACCGGGGAGCTGTTTTTT. The rearrangement links TRBV5-1 to TRBJ2-2; D uncertain. V was pared by 0 bases and J by 1 base, with 13 bases between. Germline V gene lookup returns CDR1 SGHRS and CDR2 YFSETQ. The CDR3 totals 17 residues.

This rearrangement joins TRBV4-1 to TRBJ1-6; 9 positions match TRBD1. The V segment lost 5 bases and the J segment 7 bases; nucleotides outside the gene matches: 12. Looked up from germline, CDR1 is MGHRA and CDR2 is YSYEKL. CDR3 length: 17 residues. The CDR3 bases are TGCGCCAGCAGCAACTACGGGACAGGGCAGAGCAATTCACCCCTCCACTTT. Its protein is CASSNYGTGQSNSPLHF.

The chain combines TRBV27 with TRBJ2-5; maybe TRBD2 (7 bases). The germline V and J ends were trimmed by 0 bases and 6 bases, with 14 bases remaining between them. Per germline, CDR1 MNHEY and CDR2 SMNVEV (reference sequence). CDR3 length: 15 residues. The CDR3 DNA reads TGTGCCAGCAGTTTATCTTGGGGGGGGGCGAAGACCCAGTACTTC. Translated: CASSLSWGGAKTQYF.

This chain uses TRBV7-2 with TRBJ2-7, with a tentative D call TRBD1 (6 bases). V was shortened by 0 bases and J by 4 bases, with 13 bases between the two germline ends. The CDR3 spans 15 residues. Germline-derived CDR1 and CDR2 are SGHTA and FQGNSA. In DNA form, the CDR3 reads TGTGCCAGCAGCTTAGCCGACCGGGACACATACGAGCAGTACTTC. It specifies CASSLADRDTYEQYF.

V and J are TRBV29-1 and TRBJ2-2; TRBD1 agrees at 9 bases. The CDR3 loop spans 14 amino acids. V was pared by 7 bases and J by 3 bases, with 6 bases of the junction left unmatched. Germline CDR1 reads SQVTM; CDR2 reads ANQGSEA. The CDR3 region has the DNA TGCAGCGCCATGGGACAGGGCGACACCGGGGAGCTGTTTTTT. Translating gives CSAMGQGDTGELFF.

The chain joins TRBV4-1 to TRBJ1-1; no reliable D call. This CDR3 is 15 amino acids long. Germline values: CDR1 MGHRA, CDR2 YSYEKL. Trimming removed 4 bases from V and 1 base from J, with 13 bases in between. CDR3 in amino acids: CASSPSATWNTEAFF. The DNA for the CDR3 is TGCGCCAGCAGCCCCTCCGCAACATGGAACACTGAAGCTTTCTTT.

This chain joins TRBV4-1 and TRBJ2-7, with 10 positions matching TRBD2. The CDR3 runs to 16 residues. Trimming at V came to 3 bases and at J to 3 bases, leaving 8 bases not matched to a gene. Germline V lookup: CDR1 MGHRA, CDR2 YSYEKL. CDR3 protein: CASSQASGGLDYEQYF. DNA for the CDR3: TGCGCCAGCAGCCAGGCTAGCGGGGGCTTAGACTACGAGCAGTACTTC.

This chain links TRBV5-1 with TRBJ2-1; 7 nucleotides align to TRBD1. This CDR3 region has 15 residues. J was trimmed by 4 bases and V by 0 bases; bases with no gene match: 4. Germline CDR1 is SGHRS and CDR2 is YFSETQ. The CDR3 protein is CASSLGDRDYNEQFF. The CDR3 DNA follows: TGCGCCAGCAGCTTGGGGGACAGAGATTACAATGAGCAGTTCTTC. Using reference TRBV5-1 and TRBJ2-1 for the parts outside the CDR3, the full variable domain is KAGVTQTPRYLIKTRGQQVTLSCSPISGHRSVSWYQQTPGQGLQFLFEYFSETQRNKGNFPGRFSGRQFSNSRSEMNVSTLELGDSALYLCASSLGDRDYNEQFFGPGTRLTVL.

The V call is TRBV6-1, the J call TRBJ2-1, with TRBD2 as a possible D gene (6 bases). CDR1 and CDR2 from the germline V gene are MNHNS and SASEGT. V lost 8 bases and J lost 7, with 21 bases in between. This CDR3 spans 15 amino acids. The chain's CDR3 is CASLLWNRGGNEQFF. CDR3 DNA sequence: TGTGCCAGCCTCCTATGGAACCGGGGAGGAAATGAGCAGTTCTTC.

The chain has TRBV30 and TRBJ1-6; 11 nucleotides line up with TRBD1. In germline, CDR1 is GTSNPN, CDR2 SVGIG (reference sequence). The CDR3 loop spans 15 amino acids. Unmatched junction bases numbered 6, after V lost 8 bases and J lost 3 bases. The CDR3 DNA reads as TGTGCCAACGGACAGGGGGCAAACTATAATTCACCCCTCCACTTT. It translates to CANGQGANYNSPLHF. The full variable domain, with the rest looked up from reference TRBV30 and TRBJ1-6, is SQTIHQWPATLVQPVGSPLSLECTVEGTSNPNLYWYRQAAGRGLQLLFYSVGIGQISSEVPQNLSASRPQDRQFILSSKKLLLSDSGFYLCANGQGANYNSPLHFGNGTRLTVT.

The chain joins TRBV28 to TRBJ2-7; no definite D call. V was clipped by 5 bases and J by 4 bases, with 12 bases between them. The CDR3 consists of 13 residues. The germline V gene encodes CDR1 MDHEN and CDR2 SYDVKM. CDR3 coding DNA: TGTGCCAGCAGTGCAAACGCGAGATACGAGCAGTACTTC. Translating gives CASSANARYEQYF.

As concerns this clone: At one end the junction does not follow the germline gene, possibly because of a read error. The J gene is TRBJ1-1, the V gene TRBV19, with a possible D match to TRBD1 (5 bases). Per the germline V gene, CDR1 is LNHDA and CDR2 is SQIVND (reference sequence). This CDR3 is built from 14 residues. As DNA, the CDR3 is TGTGCCAGTAGGGTGGACTCCTGGGGGACTGAGGCTTTCTTT. Its protein is CASRVDSWGTEAFF.

The rearrangement uses TRBV4-2 and TRBJ2-7; 7 positions match TRBD2. V lost 1 base to trimming and J lost 2 bases; unmatched junction nucleotides: 5. CDR1 is LGHNA, CDR2 YNFKEQ, per germline. The CDR3 runs to 15 residues. CDR3 nucleotides: TGTGCCAGCAGCCAAGGGGGGGGACGGACCTACGAGCAGTACTTC. This translates into CASSQGGGRTYEQYF.

The chain combines TRBV6-1 with TRBJ2-5; perhaps TRBD1 as D (5 bases). Per the germline V gene, CDR1 is MNHNS and CDR2 is SASEGT. This CDR3 spans 13 amino acids. CDR3 residues: CVTSRELTETQYF. CDR3 nucleotide sequence: TGTGTTACGAGCAGGGAATTGACGGAGACCCAGTACTTC.

The CDR3 region has the DNA TGTGCCAGCAGTTTAAGAGGCAGGGAAAATCAGCCCCAGCATTTT. Amino acid sequence: CASSLRGRENQPQHF. The chain recombines TRBV27 with TRBJ1-5; D perhaps matches TRBD1 (5 bases). V was clipped by 2 bases and J by 4 bases, with 12 bases between them. The CDR3 has 15 amino acids. In germline, CDR1 is MNHEY, CDR2 SMNVEV (reference sequence).

This chain connects TRBV29-1 to TRBJ2-7; 8 nucleotides line up with TRBD1. Germline-derived CDR1 and CDR2 are SQVTM and ANQGSEA. Trimming took 6 bases from V and 7 from J; bases not matched to a gene: 8. The CDR3 totals 12 residues. The DNA of the CDR3 is TGCAGCGTCGGACAGGGTATGGGAGAGCAGTACTTC. Its protein is CSVGQGMGEQYF.

V usage is TRBV14 and J usage is TRBJ2-3; TRBD2 aligns across 10 bases. Germline V gene data show CDR1 as SGHDN and CDR2 as FVKESK. There are 24 residues in the CDR3. The junction had 30 bases not matched to a gene; V was cut back by 0 bases and J by 6 bases. CDR3 in DNA: TGTGCCAGCAGCCAAGATTCACTAGCGGGGCCGATCCTACTGTCGCGGAGCGGGGGGGATACGCAGTATTTT. Protein: CASSQDSLAGPILLSRSGGDTQYF.